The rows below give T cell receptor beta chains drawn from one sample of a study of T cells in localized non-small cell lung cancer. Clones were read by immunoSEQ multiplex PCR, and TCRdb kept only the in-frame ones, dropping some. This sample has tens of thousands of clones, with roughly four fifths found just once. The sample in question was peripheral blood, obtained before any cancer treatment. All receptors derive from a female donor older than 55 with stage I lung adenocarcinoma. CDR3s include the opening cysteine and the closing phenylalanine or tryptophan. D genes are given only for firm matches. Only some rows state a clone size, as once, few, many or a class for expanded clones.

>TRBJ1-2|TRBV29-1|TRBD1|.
TGCAGCGTTGAAGATCGGGTCACAGGGGGCGGTGGCTACACCTTC
CSVEDRVTGGGGYTF
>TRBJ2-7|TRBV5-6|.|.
TGTGCCAGCAGCCTCAGACAGGAAAGATCCTACGAGCAGTACTTC
CASSLRQERSYEQYF
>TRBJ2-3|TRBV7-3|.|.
TGTGCCAGCAGCTTAAGTACGACAGATACGCAGTATTTT
CASSLSTTDTQYF
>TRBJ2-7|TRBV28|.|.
TGTGCCAGCAGTAACCCGGGCCACTACGAGCAGTACTTC
CASSNPGHYEQYF
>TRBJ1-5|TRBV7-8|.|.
TGTGCCAGCAGCTCACTTACAGGGAGGGCTAGCAATCAGCCCCAGCATTTT
CASSSLTGRASNQPQHF
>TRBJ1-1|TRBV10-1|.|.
TGCGCCAGCAGTGAGTCTAGGAGAAGCACTGAAGCTTTCTTT
CASSESRRSTEAFF
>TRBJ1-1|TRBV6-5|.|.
TGTGCCAGCAGTTATGGAACGACTGAAGCTTTCTTT
CASSYGTTEAFF
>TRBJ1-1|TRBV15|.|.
TGTGCCACCAGCAGACCTGACAGCCGATTTGAAGCTTTCTTT
CATSRPDSRFEAFF
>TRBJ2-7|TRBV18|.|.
TGTGCCAGCTCACCGCGGCAGGGTAACGAGCAGTACTTC
CASSPRQGNEQYF
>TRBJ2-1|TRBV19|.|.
TGTGCCAGTAGTGTCGACGGTTCCTACAATGAGCAGTTCTTC
CASSVDGSYNEQFF
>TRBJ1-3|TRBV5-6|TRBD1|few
TGTGCCAGCAGCCCTCGTCGGACAGGGGGCTTAGGGCGTAGAAACACCATATATTTT
CASSPRRTGGLGRRNTIYF
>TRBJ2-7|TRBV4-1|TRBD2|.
TGCGCCAGCAGCCAAGAGACTAGCGGGAGGGCCGAGCAGTACTTC
CASSQETSGRAEQYF
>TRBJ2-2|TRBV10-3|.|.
TGTGCCATCAAAAAGACAGACACCGGGGAGCTGTTTTTT
CAIKKTDTGELFF
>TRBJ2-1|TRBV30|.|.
TGTGCCTGGAGTCATGGACCTAATTCCTACAATGAGCAGTTCTTC
CAWSHGPNSYNEQFF
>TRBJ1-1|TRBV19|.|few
TGTGCCAGTAGTATCAGGAATACTGAAGCTTTCTTT
CASSIRNTEAFF
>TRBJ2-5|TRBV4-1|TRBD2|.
TGCGCCAGCAGTCAACTAGCGGGGGGGCTAGAGACCCAGTACTTC
CASSQLAGGLETQYF
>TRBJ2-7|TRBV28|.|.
TGTGCCAGCAGAGGGGACTCCTACGAGCAGTACTTC
CASRGDSYEQYF
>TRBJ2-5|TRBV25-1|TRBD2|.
TGTGCCAGCAGTGGGTATAGCGGGGGAAGAGAGACCCAGTACTTC
CASSGYSGGRETQYF
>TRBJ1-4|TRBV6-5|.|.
TGTGCCAGCAGTTACGGGGGGGACAACGAAAAACTGTTTTTT
CASSYGGDNEKLFF
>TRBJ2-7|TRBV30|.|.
TGTGCCTGGAGCGATCTTGGCGCCAGGGGGGGTGAGCAGTACTTC
CAWSDLGARGGEQYF
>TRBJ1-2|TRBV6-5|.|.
TGTGCCAGCAGTCCCAAGATGACAGCAGGGGGCTACACCTTC
CASSPKMTAGGYTF
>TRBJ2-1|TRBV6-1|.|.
TGTGCCAGCAGTGAAGTGGTAGCGGCCTCCTACAATGAGCAGTTCTTC
CASSEVVAASYNEQFF
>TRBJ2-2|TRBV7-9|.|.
TGTGCCAGCAGCTTCGGGACATTAAACACCGGGGAGCTGTTTTTT
CASSFGTLNTGELFF
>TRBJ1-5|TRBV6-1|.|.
TGTGCCAGCACGGATAGCAATCAGCCCCAGCATTTT
CASTDSNQPQHF
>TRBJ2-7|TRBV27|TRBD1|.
TGTGCCAGCAGTTTAAAAACAGGGGGCGAGCAGTACTTC
CASSLKTGGEQYF
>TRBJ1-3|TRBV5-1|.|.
TGCGCCAGCCAACAAGGGGAGAGCTCTGGAAACACCATATATTTT
CASQQGESSGNTIYF
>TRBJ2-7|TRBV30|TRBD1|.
TGTGCCTGGAGTTGGACAGGGTTAAGCGAGCAGTACTTC
CAWSWTGLSEQYF
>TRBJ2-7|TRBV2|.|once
TGTGCCAGCAGTCAAGGGGGGGGTTACGAGCAGTACTTC
CASSQGGGYEQYF
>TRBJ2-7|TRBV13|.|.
TGTGCCAGCAGCTTAGAGGGGAGGAAGACCTACGAGCAGTACTTC
CASSLEGRKTYEQYF
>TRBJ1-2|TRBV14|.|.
TGTGCCAGCAGCCAAAAAGGTTGGCATGGCTACACCTTC
CASSQKGWHGYTF
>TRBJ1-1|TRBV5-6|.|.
TGTGCCAGCAGCTCCCTCGAACCTGAAGCTTTCTTT
CASSSLEPEAFF
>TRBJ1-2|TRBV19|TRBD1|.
TGTGCCAGTAGTCGTACCTCGACAGGGGGCGATGTCTATGGCTACACCTTC
CASSRTSTGGDVYGYTF
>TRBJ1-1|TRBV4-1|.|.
TGCGCCAGCAGCCCCTACCAGGGGCTCGAGACTGAAGCTTTCTTT
CASSPYQGLETEAFF
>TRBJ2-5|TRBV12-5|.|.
TGTGCTAGTGGTTTGGAAGTCGGGACCCAGTACTTC
CASGLEVGTQYF
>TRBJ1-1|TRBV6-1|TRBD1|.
TGTGCCAGCAGTGGGACAGGGGCGGACACTGAAGCTTTCTTT
CASSGTGADTEAFF
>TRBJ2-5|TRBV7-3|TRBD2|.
TGTGCCAGCAGCTCTCAGGGACTAGCCGGAGAGACCCAGTACTTC
CASSSQGLAGETQYF
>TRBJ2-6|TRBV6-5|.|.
TGTGCCAGCAGTTACTCGGACGTATCTGGGGCCAACGTCCTGACTTTC
CASSYSDVSGANVLTF
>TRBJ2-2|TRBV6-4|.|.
TGTGCCAGCAGTGCACTAGTCTACACCGGGGAGCTGTTTTTT
CASSALVYTGELFF
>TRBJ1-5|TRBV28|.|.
TGTGCCAGCACCTCCACGAGACAGCCCCAGCATTTT
CASTSTRQPQHF
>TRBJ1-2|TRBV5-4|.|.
TGTGCCAGCAGCTTAGGACTAATAGGGCTCACGGCCTATGGCTACACCTTC
CASSLGLIGLTAYGYTF
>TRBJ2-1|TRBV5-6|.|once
TGTGCCAGCAGCCCCAGGGTTTCCCTCTACAATGAGCAGTTCTTC
CASSPRVSLYNEQFF
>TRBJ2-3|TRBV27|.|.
TGTGCCAGCAGTTTAGGGGGAACCACAGATACGCAGTATTTT
CASSLGGTTDTQYF
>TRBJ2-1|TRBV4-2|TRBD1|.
TGTGCCAGCAGTCATCTATCCTTCAGGGGGCACGTGGATGAGCAGTTCTTC
CASSHLSFRGHVDEQFF
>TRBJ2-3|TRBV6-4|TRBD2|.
TGTGCCAGCAGTGCGACTAGCGGGGGGGCCGATACGCAGTATTTT
CASSATSGGADTQYF
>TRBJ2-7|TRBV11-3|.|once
TGTGCCAGCAGCTTAGGAGACTTCTACGAGCAGTACTTC
CASSLGDFYEQYF
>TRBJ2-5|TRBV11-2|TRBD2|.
TGTGCCAGCAGCTTAAGAGGTCCGGGACTAGCCCAAGAGACCCAGTACTTC
CASSLRGPGLAQETQYF